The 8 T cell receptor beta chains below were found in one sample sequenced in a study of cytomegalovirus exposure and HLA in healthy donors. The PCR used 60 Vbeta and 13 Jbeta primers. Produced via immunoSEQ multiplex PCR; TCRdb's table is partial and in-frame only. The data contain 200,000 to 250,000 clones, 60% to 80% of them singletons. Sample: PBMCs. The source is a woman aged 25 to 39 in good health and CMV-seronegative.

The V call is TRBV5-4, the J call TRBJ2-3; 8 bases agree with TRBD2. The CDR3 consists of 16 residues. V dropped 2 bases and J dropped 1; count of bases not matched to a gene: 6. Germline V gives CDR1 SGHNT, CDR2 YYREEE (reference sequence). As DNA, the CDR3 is TGTGCCAGCAGCTTAAAGCGGGAGACCCGCACAGATACGCAGTATTTT. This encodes CASSLKRETRTDTQYF.

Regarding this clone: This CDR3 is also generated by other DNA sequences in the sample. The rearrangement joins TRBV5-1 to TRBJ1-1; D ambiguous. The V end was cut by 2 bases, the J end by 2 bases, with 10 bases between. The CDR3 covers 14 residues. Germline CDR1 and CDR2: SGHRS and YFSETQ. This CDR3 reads CASSLRVSNTEAFF. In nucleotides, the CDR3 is TGCGCCAGCAGCTTAAGAGTTTCAAACACTGAAGCTTTCTTT.

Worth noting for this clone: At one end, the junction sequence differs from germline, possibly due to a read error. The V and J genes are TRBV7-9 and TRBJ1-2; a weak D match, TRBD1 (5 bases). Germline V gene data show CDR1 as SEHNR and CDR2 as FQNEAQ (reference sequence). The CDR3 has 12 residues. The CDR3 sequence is CSSSGQGSGYTF. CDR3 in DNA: TGTTCCAGCTCCGGGCAGGGTAGCGGCTACACCTTC.

The CDR3 protein is CASSYGQRSYGYTF. CDR3 nucleotide sequence: TGTGCCAGCAGTTACGGACAAAGGTCCTATGGCTACACCTTC. The chain has TRBV6-6 and TRBJ1-2, with a possible D match to TRBD1 (5 bases). The CDR3 length is 14 residues. Trimming pared 2 bases from V and 4 bases from J, leaving 11 bases between. The germline gives CDR1 MNHNY, CDR2 SVGAGI (reference sequence).

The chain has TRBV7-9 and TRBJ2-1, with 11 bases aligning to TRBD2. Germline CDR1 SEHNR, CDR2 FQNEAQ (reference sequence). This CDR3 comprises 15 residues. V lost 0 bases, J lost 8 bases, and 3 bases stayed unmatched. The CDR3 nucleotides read TGTGCCAGCAGCTTAGCCGGACTAGCGGGCCATGAGCAGTTCTTC. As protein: CASSLAGLAGHEQFF. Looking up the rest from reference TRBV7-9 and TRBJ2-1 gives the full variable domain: DTGVSQNPRHKITKRGQNVTFRCDPISEHNRLYWYRQTLGQGPEFLTYFQNEAQLEKSRLLSDRFSAERPKGSFSTLEIQRTEQGDSAMYLCASSLAGLAGHEQFFGPGTRLTVL.

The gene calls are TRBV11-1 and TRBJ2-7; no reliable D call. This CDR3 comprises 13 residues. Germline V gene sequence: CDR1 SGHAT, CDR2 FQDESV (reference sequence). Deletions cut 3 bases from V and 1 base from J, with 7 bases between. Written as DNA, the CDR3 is TGTGCCAGCAGCTTCCGAGGTTCCTACGAGCAGTACTTC. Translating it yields CASSFRGSYEQYF.

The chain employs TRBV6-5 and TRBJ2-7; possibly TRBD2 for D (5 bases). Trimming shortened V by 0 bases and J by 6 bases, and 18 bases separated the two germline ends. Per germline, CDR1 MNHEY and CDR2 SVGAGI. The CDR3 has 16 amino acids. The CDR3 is CASSYSAESGWGEQYF. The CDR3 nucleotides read TGTGCCAGCAGTTACTCGGCGGAATCGGGGTGGGGCGAGCAGTACTTC.

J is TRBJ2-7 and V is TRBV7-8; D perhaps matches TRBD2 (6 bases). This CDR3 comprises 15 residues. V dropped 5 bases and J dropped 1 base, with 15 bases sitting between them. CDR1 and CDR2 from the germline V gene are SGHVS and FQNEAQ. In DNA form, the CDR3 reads TGTGCCAGCAGCCCGAATATCGGGACTTCCTACGAGCAGTACTTC. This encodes CASSPNIGTSYEQYF.